This T cell receptor (beta chain) was retrieved from a study of brain T cells in children with intractable seizures. Points from the study as a whole: Patients' HCMV serostatus was unknown; virus specificity rests on CDR3 similarity alone. Pre- and post-surgery blood differed in depth, so pre-surgery absences may be undersampling.

The V gene lost 6 bases and the J gene lost 9 bases, with 12 bases spanning the gap. The CDR3 has 12 residues. Germline V gives CDR1 LNHDA, CDR2 SQIVND (reference sequence). Sequencing was limited to surgery cases with top T cell transcript signatures in brain tissue. The method was immunoSEQ multiplex PCR; TCRdb's version includes in-frame clones alone and lacks a portion of them. The sample includes 50,000 to 80,000 clones, more than 95% of them seen just once. Details on this clone: Its specificity is unknown.

The sequencing here drew on peripheral blood, taken at surgery. The sequence derives from a boy under two years old with focal cortical dysplasia and intractable seizures. J is TRBJ1-5 and V is TRBV19, with D perhaps matching TRBD1 (5 bases). The CDR3: CASSIGGRPQHF. CDR3 DNA: TGTGCCAGTAGCATCGGGGGTCGGCCCCAGCATTTT.